The next 19 T cell receptor beta chains were all read from a single sample in a study of control samples from healthy donors and cancer patients. TCRdb's table, derived via immunoSEQ multiplex PCR, lists solely in-frame clones and lacks some. The table shows 150,000 to 200,000 clones, with about nine tenths occurring only once. The sequenced sample consisted of blood. Source of these receptors: a woman in her twenties or thirties in good health.

On this clone: This sample includes further DNA sequences coding for the same CDR3. The rearrangement links TRBV18 to TRBJ1-3; D is possibly TRBD1 (6 bases). V shed 2 bases and J shed 3 bases, with 8 bases lying between them. The length of the CDR3 is 14 residues. Germline V gene lookup returns CDR1 KGHSH and CDR2 LQKENI. The CDR3 spells CASSPGGDGNTIYF. DNA for the CDR3: TGTGCCAGCTCACCAGGGGGCGATGGAAACACCATATATTTT.

The rearrangement uses TRBV12-3 or TRBV12-4 and TRBJ1-1; maybe TRBD1 (6 bases). This CDR3 spans 13 amino acids. Trimming left V 2 bases short and J 4 bases short, with 8 bases between. The CDR3, as DNA: TGTGCCAGCAGTTTAAGGGGGTCCACTGAAGCTTTCTTT. This encodes CASSLRGSTEAFF.

This clone was counted a single time. This chain uses TRBV11-2 with TRBJ2-2, with D perhaps matching TRBD1 or TRBD2 (5 bases each). The V gene's germline CDR1 is SGHAT and CDR2 FQNNGV. The CDR3 covers 12 residues. V was shortened by 5 bases and J by 8 bases, with 9 bases between the two germline ends. The CDR3 coding sequence is TGTGCCAGCAGCGGGGGATGGGGGGAGCTGTTTTTT. Translated: CASSGGWGELFF.

J is TRBJ2-3 and V is TRBV6-2 or TRBV6-3; D is uncertain. The CDR3 spans 14 residues. V lost 3 bases and J lost 4, with 11 bases in between. Germline assignment: CDR1 MNHEY and CDR2 SVGEGT. The CDR3 region has the DNA TGTGCCAGCAGTTATTTAAGGCCTCCAGATACGCAGTATTTT. As protein: CASSYLRPPDTQYF.

The chain couples TRBV5-4 to TRBJ2-7, with a possible D match to TRBD1 (6 bases). Trimming removed 4 bases at V and 9 bases at J, with 11 bases between. CDR1 and CDR2 (germline): SGHNT, YYREEE (reference sequence). The CDR3 has 11 amino acids. The CDR3, as DNA: TGTGCCAGCAGCATACAGGGTATGCAGTACTTC. This translates into CASSIQGMQYF.

This chain uses TRBV3-1 (or the pseudogene TRBV3-2) with TRBJ1-2; 7 nucleotides agree with TRBD1. V gave up 4 bases and J gave up 8 bases; unmatched junction bases: 7. The CDR3 spans 13 residues. Germline V gene lookup returns CDR1 LGHDT and CDR2 YNNKEL (reference sequence). DNA for the CDR3: TGTGCCAGCAGCCCGACAGGGTGGATCGGCTACACCTTC. It yields the protein CASSPTGWIGYTF.

This clone came up a few times. The chain uses TRBV6-2 or TRBV6-3 and TRBJ2-5; 7 nucleotides align to TRBD1. In germline, CDR1 is MNHEY, CDR2 SVGEGT. The CDR3 contains 13 residues. V dropped 4 bases and J dropped 5; count of bases not matched to a gene: 4. CDR3 sequence reads: CASSSHRGETQYF. The CDR3 nucleotides are TGTGCCAGCAGTTCCCACAGGGGCGAGACCCAGTACTTC.

The CDR3 nucleotides are TGCAGCGTTGTTTGGGACGGCCACCCGAACTATGGCTACACCTTC. This codes for CSVVWDGHPNYGYTF. This rearrangement joins TRBV29-1 to TRBJ1-2, with TRBD1 as a possible D gene (5 bases). Germline loops: CDR1 SQVTM, CDR2 ANQGSEA. The V end lost 4 bases, the J end lost 2 bases, and 17 bases lay between the germline ends. This CDR3 has 15 residues.

The V and J genes are TRBV9 and TRBJ1-1; 9 nucleotides line up with TRBD1. V dropped 4 bases and J dropped 5; count of bases not matched to a gene: 6. The CDR3 spans 14 residues. The germline gives CDR1 SGDLS, CDR2 YYNGEE. The DNA for the CDR3 is TGTGCCAGCAGCCCCCGGACAGGGGTAACTGAAGCTTTCTTT. Translated, it gives CASSPRTGVTEAFF.

This rearrangement joins TRBV13 to TRBJ2-1; 11 bases agree with TRBD2. The CDR3 sequence is 15 residues long. V dropped 3 bases and J dropped 6; count of bases not matched to a gene: 4. The germline CDR1 and CDR2 sequences are PRHDT and FYEKMQ (reference sequence). CDR3 in DNA: TGTGCCAGCAGCTTGAGTAGCGGGGGGGCCAATGAGCAGTTCTTC. Its translation: CASSLSSGGANEQFF.

The chain couples TRBV3-1 (or the pseudogene TRBV3-2) to TRBJ1-5; D might be TRBD1 (6 bases). Looked up from germline, CDR1 is LGHDT and CDR2 is YNNKEL (reference sequence). The CDR3 has 16 residues. Trimming took off 1 base at V and 3 bases at J, with 13 bases between the two ends. The CDR3 spells CASSQGRGRSNQPQHF. In DNA form, the CDR3 reads TGTGCCAGCAGCCAAGGGCGGGGGCGGTCCAATCAGCCCCAGCATTTT.

This chain joins TRBV6-5 and TRBJ2-7; 10 bases fit TRBD1. This CDR3 is 13 amino acids long. V was pared by 6 bases and J by 5 bases, with 4 bases of the junction left unmatched. Germline V gene lookup returns CDR1 MNHEY and CDR2 SVGAGI. The CDR3 reads CASSQDRGDEQYF. The CDR3 bases are TGTGCCAGCAGCCAGGACAGGGGGGACGAGCAGTACTTC.

CDR3 nucleotides: TGCAGCGTCCTACAGGGACGGGGTCGTGAAAAACTGTTTTTT. As protein: CSVLQGRGREKLFF. The V and J genes are TRBV29-1 and TRBJ1-4, with D maybe TRBD1 (6 bases). The CDR3 is 14 residues long. Germline-derived CDR1 and CDR2 are SQVTM and ANQGSEA. Trimming pared 6 bases from V and 7 bases from J, leaving 18 bases between. The entire variable domain, with the rest obtained from reference TRBV29-1 and TRBJ1-4, is as follows: SAVISQKPSRDICQRGTSLTIQCQVDSQVTMMFWYRQQPGQSLTLIATANQGSEATYESGFVIDKFPISRPNLTFSTLTVSNMSPEDSSIYLCSVLQGRGREKLFFGSGTQLSVL.

This rearrangement joins TRBV28 to TRBJ1-1, with unresolved D. Looked up from germline, CDR1 is MDHEN and CDR2 is SYDVKM. The CDR3 loop spans 14 amino acids. Trimming removed 3 bases at V and 2 bases at J, with 10 bases between. The CDR3 DNA reads TGTGCCAGCAGTTTGGAGTGGCGAAACACTGAAGCTTTCTTT. Protein: CASSLEWRNTEAFF.

A word on this clone: At the DNA level, this CDR3 is encoded by other sequences in the same sample as well. The chain has TRBV7-9 and TRBJ1-4; D unresolved. Germline V gives CDR1 SEHNR, CDR2 FQNEAQ (reference sequence). The CDR3 extends over 15 amino acids. V shed 1 base and J shed 1 base, with 7 bases lying between them. The CDR3 DNA is TGTGCCAGCAGCTTAGGTCCCCAAACTAATGAAAAACTGTTTTTT. Amino acids: CASSLGPQTNEKLFF.

V usage is TRBV6-4 and J usage is TRBJ2-3, with D possibly being TRBD1 or TRBD2 (6 bases each). The V gene's germline CDR1 is MRHNA and CDR2 SNTAGT. Trimming shortened V by 0 bases and J by 4 bases, and 8 bases separated the two germline ends. The CDR3 contains 14 residues. In DNA, the CDR3 is TGTGCCAGCAGTGACTCGAGGGGGGCAGATACGCAGTATTTT. Its translation is CASSDSRGADTQYF.

This sequence joins TRBV12-3 or TRBV12-4 and TRBJ1-2; the D gene is possibly TRBD1 (5 bases). This CDR3 comprises 13 residues. Trimming shortened V by 1 base and J by 8 bases, and 11 bases separated the two germline ends. CDR3 residues: CASSLGDVEGYTF. The CDR3 DNA sequence: TGTGCCAGCAGTTTAGGGGACGTGGAAGGCTACACCTTC.

This chain links TRBV4-1 with TRBJ1-1, with D hard to call. The germline gives CDR1 MGHRA, CDR2 YSYEKL. The CDR3 runs 14 residues. Between the trimmed V and J ends, which lost 6 bases and 2 bases, there was a span of 13 bases. This CDR3 reads CASRPRVLNTEAFF. The CDR3 region has the DNA TGCGCCAGCAGACCCCGGGTCCTTAACACTGAAGCTTTCTTT.

There are a few counts of this clone. DNA of the CDR3: TGCGCCAGCAGCCAAAACAGGGGGCCAACCGGGGAGCTGTTTTTT. This sequence encodes CASSQNRGPTGELFF. This rearrangement joins TRBV4-1 to TRBJ2-2; TRBD1 matches 9 bases. Germline loops: CDR1 MGHRA, CDR2 YSYEKL. V gave up 2 bases and J gave up 5 bases; unmatched junction bases: 3. The CDR3 runs to 15 residues.